Following are 14 T cell receptor delta chains from one sample sequenced in a study of gamma-delta chains in newborns, infants, children. TCRdb re-called clones from the reads using CATT. The sample lists under 13,000 delta-chain clones; 3.5% were seen once. Sequencing was carried out using blood. The receptor set was obtained from a child who was a newborn, infant or young child, either healthy, febrile or measles-vaccinated (not recorded which).

This clone was seen a few times. A junction boundary mismatches the germline segment, possibly from a read error. This chain connects TRDV2 to TRDJ3; 13 bases are a match to TRDD3. The CDR3 extends over 20 amino acids. Germline loops: CDR1 GEAIGNYY, CDR2 EKD. This chain's CDR3 is CACLELGDTASSWDTRQVFF. DNA for the CDR3: TGTGCCTGCCTCGAACTGGGGGATACGGCGAGCTCCTGGGACACCCGACAGGTGTTTTTC.

Only a few counts were recorded for this clone. The chain has TRDV3 and TRDJ1; a weak D match, TRDD2 (5 bases). The CDR3 runs 16 residues. Between the trimmed V and J ends, which lost 4 bases and 2 bases, there was a span of 23 bases. The V gene's germline CDR1 is TVYSNPD and CDR2 GDNSRS (reference sequence). This CDR3 is CASQFLSVGSTDKLIF. CDR3 sequence (DNA): TGTGCCTCCCAATTCCTTTCGGTCGGTTCTACCGATAAACTCATCTTT.

This clone was picked up a small number of times. Additional DNA sequences in this sample encode the identical CDR3. Written as DNA, the CDR3 is TGTGCTCTTGGGGAAACCTACTGGGGGCCAAGCTCCTGGGACACCCGACAGATGTTTTTC. Its translation: CALGETYWGPSSWDTRQMFF. The rearrangement joins TRDV1 to TRDJ3; 8 bases fit TRDD3. Germline V gene data show CDR1 as TSWWSYY and CDR2 as QGS. There are 20 residues in the CDR3. V gave up 2 bases and J gave up 0 bases; unmatched junction bases: 9.

This clone has a handful of counts. Germline is not matched at one junction end, which may reflect a read error. The sample has other DNA sequences that encode this CDR3 too. The J gene is TRDJ1, the V gene TRDV1, with 11 bases aligning to TRDD3. Germline-derived CDR1 and CDR2 are TSWWSYY and QGS. The CDR3 consists of 23 residues. CDR3 sequence: CALGDIPFPAGWGIRWRTDKLIF. CDR3 sequence (DNA): TGCGCTCTTGGGGACATTCCTTTCCCGGCGGGGTGGGGGATACGATGGCGCACCGATAAACTCATCTTT.

This chain uses TRAV29/DV5 with TRDJ1; D ambiguous. In the absence of a J gene in TCRdb, the DNA was matched to germline to assign it here. From germline, CDR1 is NSMFDY and CDR2 ISSIKDK. This CDR3 has 21 amino acids. The V end was cut by 0 bases, the J end by 2 bases, with 32 bases between. CDR3 sequence reads: CAASVHRTLQSAGLNTDKLIF. In DNA form, the CDR3 reads TGTGCAGCAAGCGTTCACCGCACCTTACAATCGGCGGGGCTAAATACCGATAAACTCATCTTT.

This clone has only one observation. Although no V gene was called, TRDJ1 is the J gene. The CDR3 totals 20 residues. CDR3 coding DNA: TGTGCCTGTGACACCCTTCGTGGTCCGCCTTTAGCCTCGTACACCGATAAACTCATCTTT. This sequence encodes CACDTLRGPPLASYTDKLIF.

This clone appeared a few times. The J gene is TRDJ1, the V gene TRDV2, with 13 bases aligning to TRDD3. The germline V gene has CDR1 GEAIGNYY and CDR2 EKD. V was pared by 0 bases and J by 0 bases, with 6 bases of the junction left unmatched. The CDR3 is 18 amino acids. This chain's CDR3 is CACDTLTGGYAHTDKLIF. CDR3 nucleotide sequence: TGTGCCTGTGACACCCTTACTGGGGGATACGCACACACCGATAAACTCATCTTT.

By share, this clone ranks as medium-sized. This chain connects TRDV2 to TRDJ1; D unresolved. The CDR3 spans 17 residues. V was shortened by 0 bases and J by 2 bases, with 18 bases between the two germline ends. Germline CDR1 is GEAIGNYY and CDR2 is EKD. The DNA for the CDR3 is TGTGCCTGTGACACCGTCGGGGTAGTACTCGGGACCGATAAACTCATCTTT. As protein: CACDTVGVVLGTDKLIF.

Remarks on this clone: A read error likely explains why the TCRdb protein, taken from a much larger clone, differs from this DNA's translation at residue 9; the protein shown is translated from the DNA. The chain recombines TRDV2 with TRDJ2, with 10 nucleotides matching TRDD3. Per the germline V gene, CDR1 is GEAIGNYY and CDR2 is EKD. Trimming at V came to 3 bases and at J to 0 bases, leaving 3 bases not matched to a gene. CDR3 size: 16 residues. CDR3 residues: CACDVLGDALTAQLFF. CDR3 sequence (DNA): TGTGCCTGTGACGTACTGGGGGATGCTTTGACAGCACAACTCTTCTTT.

In its sample, this clone was seen a few times. This chain links TRDV1 with TRDJ1, with TRDD3 as a possible D gene (5 bases). Trimming removed 2 bases at V and 8 bases at J, with 12 bases between. The germline CDR1 and CDR2 sequences are TSWWSYY and QGS. The CDR3 runs to 13 residues. The CDR3 region has the DNA TGTGCTCTTGGGGAAGGAAGCATACGGAAACTCATCTTT. It encodes CALGEGSIRKLIF.

This rearrangement joins TRDV2 to TRDJ3, with TRDD3 matching 10 bases. CDR3 length: 18 amino acids. Germline loops: CDR1 GEAIGNYY, CDR2 EKD. Trimming at V came to 3 bases and at J to 2 bases, leaving 6 bases not matched to a gene. CDR3 bases: TGTGCCTGTGACGTACTGGGGGATGCGACCTGGGACACCCGACAGATGTTTTTC. Amino acid sequence: CACDVLGDATWDTRQMFF.

About this clone: The sample holds other DNA sequences that translate to the same CDR3. The V gene is TRAV29/DV5, the J gene TRDJ1; the D gene is possibly TRDD3 (6 bases). CDR3 length equals 14 residues. V lost 0 bases and J 0 bases, leaving 9 bases between the germline ends. Germline values: CDR1 NSMFDY, CDR2 ISSIKDK. In DNA form, the CDR3 reads TGTGCAGCAAGCGGGGGATCATACACCGATAAACTCATCTTT. Its translation: CAASGGSYTDKLIF.

By its share, this clone is medium-sized. The V call is TRDV2, the J call TRDJ1; 7 bases are a match to TRDD3. Germline V lookup: CDR1 GEAIGNYY, CDR2 EKD. V lost 0 bases and J lost 1; bases outside the gene matches: 10. The CDR3 loop spans 17 amino acids. CDR3 sequence reads: CACDTVGYGGGTDKLIF. For the CDR3, the DNA is TGTGCCTGTGACACCGTCGGATACGGAGGGGGCACCGATAAACTCATCTTT.

This clone has just a few counts. J is TRDJ2 and V is TRDV2; 12 bases map to TRDD3. The germline gives CDR1 GEAIGNYY, CDR2 EKD. J lost 1 base, V lost 0 bases, and 5 bases had no gene match. The CDR3 is 18 residues long. CDR3 amino acids: CACDTLLGDTLLTAQLFF. In DNA form, the CDR3 reads TGTGCCTGTGACACCCTACTGGGGGATACCCTTTTGACAGCACAACTCTTCTTT.